The TCR beta chain described here comes from a study of OX40 agonist ivuxolimab in advanced cancers. Study-level background: Ivuxolimab was a fully human IgG2 agonistic monoclonal antibody targeting the costimulatory receptor OX40 (CD134). Prior anti-PD-1, anti-PD-L1 or anti-CTLA-4 therapy was permitted, and 40% to 50% of dose-escalation patients had received checkpoint inhibitors. Intravenous ivuxolimab was administered to patients every 2 weeks at six dose levels: 0.01, 0.1, 0.3, 1.5, 3 and 10 mg/kg. Peripheral TCRbeta sequencing was intended to test whether TCR sequence diversity was altered and clonal T-cell expansion was caused by ivuxolimab. The paper describes the monotherapy dose-escalation part (N ≈ 52 patients) of the phase I trial of ivuxolimab. In the dose-escalation cohort, roughly 80% of patients were male, and the mean age was approximately 60 years, with a range of 23 to 79. Of the roughly 54 patients in dose escalation, around 19 had hepatocellular carcinoma, roughly 15 had melanoma, 9 had renal cell carcinoma and 9 had head and neck cancer. Partial responses occurred in three dose-escalation patients, of whom one had hepatocellular carcinoma and two had cutaneous melanoma.

Results the study describes overall, beyond this receptor: In the 0.1-3.0 mg/kg groups, partial responders were among the patients with the lowest normalized peripheral clonal expansion, particularly in CD8+ T cells. Low levels of normalized T-cell clonal expansion were also seen in some nonresponding patients. At doses from 0.1 to 3.0 mg/kg, clonal expansion was seen in both CD4+ and CD8+ blood T cells between baseline and week 6. The antigen specificity of the clonally expanded peripheral T cells was not determined. After ivuxolimab, CD8+ T cells had more expanded clones than CD4+ T cells on average.

The trim is 5 bases for V and 3 bases for J, with a gap of 12 bases between the germline ends. The CDR3 spans 14 residues, from the cysteine through the phenylalanine. The read is trimmed to its CDR3 DNA, 42 bases read in frame from base 1. Reading the germline V gene (reference sequence) gives CDR1 PRHDT and CDR2 FYEKMQ. To sequence the TCRbeta CDR3 region, genomic DNA was isolated from the sorted cells. The immunoSEQ Assay was used to sequence the TCRbeta CDR3 regions. This is the immuneACCESS table as TCRdb keeps it, with only in-frame sequences that have V and J called. A part of the clones is gone; compared with another copy, unresolved V genes explain less than half, and the rest is unexplained. Within this sample are 9,000 to 15,000 clones, with 85% to 90% of them counted one time only. Clones ranked in the top ten supply roughly 50% of the sample. Patients with a history of autoimmune disease or receiving systemic immunosuppression were excluded from the trial. Peripheral blood for TCR sequencing was collected from all dose cohorts at baseline, on cycle 4 day 1, and on cycle 7 day 1. Samples were obtained from an open-label, multicenter, first-in-human phase I dose-escalation trial of ivuxolimab. Adults with locally advanced or metastatic melanoma, renal cell, hepatocellular, or head and neck squamous cell carcinoma were enrolled in the trial. Before TCR sequencing, CD4+ and CD8+ T cells were separately sorted from peripheral blood.

For this clone: Which antigen it targets is not known. Within one base of it there is no much larger clone, and no base qualities were kept.

The sample here was CD4+ or CD8+ T cells sorted from blood, taken in a trial of the OX40 agonist ivuxolimab. The chain joins TRBV13 to TRBJ2-3; TRBD1 could be the D gene, as 6 bases match. The TCR sequence derives from an adult with an advanced solid tumor such as melanoma, head and neck, liver or kidney cancer. The DNA is as follows: TGTGCCAGCAGCCAAGGCAGGGGAACAGATACGCAGTATTTT. Translated, this is CASSQGRGTDTQYF.